The entry that follows covers one TCR beta chain sequence. This clonotype was observed at least ten times. Its antigen target is currently unknown. Per-base qualities were not stored, and no clone one base away is much larger. The CDR3 sequence holds 14 residues, the cysteine and phenylalanine included. Solely the CDR3 DNA is kept, with 42 bases framed from the first base. V is cut by 5 bases and J by 0 bases, and the space between the germline ends is 7 bases. From the germline V gene, CDR1 is WSHSY and CDR2 is SAAADI. This specimen comes from a study of T cells in Graves' hyperthyroidism and ophthalmopathy (dated by TCRdb to between 2019 and 2020). Describing the broader study: Peripheral blood was collected at initial diagnosis, before any treatment. To identify TCR V-J signatures that set the groups apart, the researchers used a discovery cohort of about a hundred patients, made up of fewer than 50 with Graves' ophthalmopathy and 57 with stable Graves' hyperthyroidism. An independent validation cohort of 18 to 20 hyperthyroidism patients and about 16 patients who later progressed to ophthalmopathy tested prospective prediction of ophthalmopathy. The 75 to 100 discovery patients were divided at random into training and test sets in a 7:3 ratio. In addition, the study compared T-cell repertoires in thyroid tissue and in blood from five to seven Graves' hyperthyroidism patients. After sampling, hyperthyroidism patients received methimazole starting at 30 mg daily, and ophthalmopathy patients received high-dose intravenous methylprednisolone. TCR Vbeta CDR3 sequencing of 120 to 150 peripheral blood samples (over 40 ophthalmopathy, about 80 hyperthyroidism and roughly 17 progressor patients) is reported in the paper. Beyond this particular receptor, the publication reports: No statistical method was used to fix the sample size in advance, and group allocation was not hidden from the investigators. Ophthalmopathy was separated from stable hyperthyroidism by a 13 V-J signature model, with 87.88% sensitivity and roughly 81% specificity obtained in cross-validation and 80%/75% obtained in testing. Blood samples also contained most of the expanded thyroid clonotypes (frequency above 0.001), which suggests that blood repertoires may reflect thyroid immune responses. In validation, the model predicted progression to ophthalmopathy a median of 6.5 months before onset, with approximately 70% sensitivity and nearly 75% specificity.

Moderately to severely active disease, a Clinical Activity Score of at least 3, a NOSPECS grade of at least 4, and a duration under 3 months were present in ophthalmopathy patients. Patients with uncontrolled infections, other autoimmune diseases, pregnancy or lactation were excluded. Diagnoses relied on clinical symptoms, serum thyroxine and TRAb, thyroid ultrasound and orbital computed tomography. PBMCs were separated from 8 to 10 ml of fresh peripheral blood using Ficoll-Paque density gradient centrifugation. Total RNA was extracted with Trizol reagent, and quality was checked on an Agilent 2100 Bioanalyzer. Amplification of TCR beta CDR3 regions was carried out from RNA transcripts. The TCR CDR3 was subjected to a first round of RT-PCR using the HTBI primer set and the Qiagen OneStep RT-PCR kit. A second multiplex PCR round built the libraries, followed by size selection and purification. Libraries were sequenced paired-end with 100 bp reads on an Illumina HiSeq2000. From the authors' description of their analysis: SOAPnuke was used to process the raw data, removing reads that contained adapters or uncalled bases, had a mean Phred below 15, or lacked an exact match to the constant primer or identifier. High-quality paired reads were merged using COPE v1.2.5, and each unique nucleotide sequence was defined as a clonotype. Clonotypes were aligned to IMGT TRBV, TRBD and TRBJ reference segments using MiTCR v1.1. The analysis included only V-J combinations with a frequency above 0.0001, which together covered more than 98% of the repertoires. A TCS score was defined as the ratio of F50 (clonal expansion) to E x V (chaos), with BLOSUM62-based TCRdist applied between CDR3 peptides within each V-J. Welch's t-statistics and random forest reduced around 510 V-J features to about 12, which were used in a naive Bayes classifier (R e1071). Using fastp trimming at Q25 and MiXCR clonotype assembly, TCRdb reanalyzed the public sequencing data and kept in-frame beta chains. Under each unique CDR3 protein, matching rows form one entry showing the most common genes and DNA. The V and J calls here are based on TCRdb, not the publication. This sample has around 390,000 distinct CDR3 sequences in its table, and roughly 15% of those were observed once. The ten top clones hold around a fifth of the sample.

The chain is made from TRBV10-2 and TRBJ2-2; TRBD2 is perhaps the D gene, given 5 matching bases. Sequences were obtained from blood. The clonotype originates from a woman in her 30s with Graves' ophthalmopathy. Here is the DNA: TGCGCCAGCAGTAGCGGATCGAACACCGGGGAGCTGTTTTTT. Its protein is CASSSGSNTGELFF.